A selection of T cell receptor beta chains follows, all from one sample in a study of blood T cells in healthy people across ages. Via MiXCR, TCRdb re-called the 5' RACE reads, giving one row per CDR3 protein. The sample has fewer than 800,000 distinct CDR3 sequences, approximately 31% seen once. Sequencing used blood. These receptors were obtained from a woman at least 80 years old in good health. The CDR3 runs from the conserved cysteine through the conserved F or W. A D gene is named only where the DNA matches it firmly. Clone size is not always given. Where it is, it says once, few, many or a class for expanded clones.

.	.	TRBV6-5	TRBJ1-1	TGTGCCAGCAGTTACTCGATTTCGCGGACTTTGAACACTGAAGCTTTCTTT	CASSYSISRTLNTEAFF
many	.	TRBV11-1	TRBJ2-1	TGTGCCAGCAGCCACAACATCATGAATGAGCAGTTCTTC	CASSHNIMNEQFF
.	.	TRBV27	TRBJ2-5	TGTGCCAGCAGTGCCACCGGGGGGCATCTACGTTTAGAGCAGTACTTC	CASSATGGHLRLEQYF
few	.	TRBV7-9	TRBJ2-1	TGTGCCGGCAGCACAACTTTGGTGGGGGGGCGATACAATGAGCAGTTCTTC	CAGSTTLVGGRYNEQFF
.	.	TRBV7-2	TRBJ1-1	TGTGCCGGCAGCTTAGTTGGGGGCTGGGGTGAAGCTTTCTTT	CAGSLVGGWGEAFF
few	TRBD1	TRBV7-9	TRBJ1-5	TGTGCCAGCAGCATTGCCGGGACAGGAGGCAATCAGCCCCAGCATTTT	CASSIAGTGGNQPQHF
.	.	TRBV11-2	TRBJ1-1	TGTGCCAGCAGTTCCTCCGGGACCCCCAACACTGAAGCTTTCTTT	CASSSSGTPNTEAFF
once	.	TRBV9	TRBJ2-2	TGTGCCAGCAGCGTAAGTCCTCCGGGCACCGGGGAGCTGTTTTTT	CASSVSPPGTGELFF
many	.	TRBV2	TRBJ1-4	TGTGCCAGCAGTCCACGCCAGGACAGTTGGGATGAAAAACTGTTTTTT	CASSPRQDSWDEKLFF
.	TRBD2	TRBV20-1	TRBJ2-5	TGCAGTGCTAGAGTCCAGCGGGGGGGAGGGGAGACCCAGTACTTC	CSARVQRGGGETQYF